The 4 T cell receptor beta chains given below trace back to one sample, sequenced in a study of naive and memory T cell subsets. Findings and limits, study-wide: Especially in CD8 cells, naive repertoires contained a few larger clonotypes, possibly CD45RA-re-expressing memory cells.

An equimolar mix of two oligonucleotides served as the beta constant-region primer for TRBC1 and TRBC2. The ligated cDNA underwent four PCR rounds using SP2 and nested alpha and beta constant-region primers. MiXCR was run by TCRdb on the UMI-ligation and nested PCR reads, yielding one entry per CDR3 protein. This sample has tens of thousands of distinct CDR3 sequences; about 11% occur once, and the top ten carry 0.13%. Their antigen targets remain unknown. The sample was naive CD4+ T cells from blood. The receptors here all came from a human donor in good health.

The chain's CDR3 is CASSSFRRNTEAFF. Here the CDR3 DNA reads TGTGCCAGCAGCTCATTTCGGCGAAACACTGAAGCTTTCTTT. The J gene is TRBJ1-1, the V gene TRBV7-2; D not resolved. Trimming stripped 4 bases from V and 2 bases from J, with 11 bases between. Germline CDR1 reads SGHTA; CDR2 reads FQGNSA. The CDR3 length is 14 residues.

This clonotype is medium-sized (0.01 to 0.1%). The rearrangement joins TRBV12-3 or TRBV12-4 to TRBJ2-7; D unclear. The CDR3 length is 15 residues. V was trimmed by 0 bases and J by 4 bases, leaving 13 bases between them. This CDR3 is CASSLAVVRQYEQYF. CDR3 nucleotide sequence: TGTGCCAGCAGTTTAGCTGTGGTCCGTCAGTACGAGCAGTACTTC.

This CDR3 reads CSATKPQGNSPLHF. DNA of the CDR3: TGCAGTGCGACTAAGCCTCAAGGCAATTCACCCCTCCACTTT. The V and J genes are TRBV20-1 and TRBJ1-6; the D is unclear. This CDR3 is 14 amino acids long. Germline V CDR1 and CDR2: DFQATT, SNEGSKA (reference sequence). V was cut by 6 bases and J by 7 bases, with 16 bases left in between.

The chain uses TRBV20-1 and TRBJ1-4; 8 nucleotides match TRBD1. CDR3 length: 13 residues. J lost 7 bases, V lost 5 bases, and 6 bases had no gene match. Germline CDR1 is DFQATT and CDR2 is SNEGSKA (reference sequence). CDR3 sequence (DNA): TGCAGTGCTCCCGGGACAGGAGGTGAAAAACTGTTTTTT. It specifies CSAPGTGGEKLFF.